This T cell receptor beta chain came from a study of T cells in localized non-small cell lung cancer. Measured with immunoSEQ multiplex PCR; TCRdb has only the in-frame clones, and not every one. The table has nearly 35,000 clones, about 91% seen once. Trimming cost V 6 bases and J 6 bases, with 9 bases left between them. CDR1 is ENHRY, CDR2 SYGVKD, per germline. CDR3 size: 13 residues. The specimen comprised peripheral blood mononuclear cells, sampled before any cancer treatment. The sequence was collected from a female donor over 55 with stage II lung adenocarcinoma. The chain recombines TRBV10-3 with TRBJ1-6; D is unresolved. The CDR3 sequence is CAISPELNSPLHF. CDR3 nucleotide sequence: TGTGCCATCAGCCCGGAACTTAATTCACCCCTCCACTTT.